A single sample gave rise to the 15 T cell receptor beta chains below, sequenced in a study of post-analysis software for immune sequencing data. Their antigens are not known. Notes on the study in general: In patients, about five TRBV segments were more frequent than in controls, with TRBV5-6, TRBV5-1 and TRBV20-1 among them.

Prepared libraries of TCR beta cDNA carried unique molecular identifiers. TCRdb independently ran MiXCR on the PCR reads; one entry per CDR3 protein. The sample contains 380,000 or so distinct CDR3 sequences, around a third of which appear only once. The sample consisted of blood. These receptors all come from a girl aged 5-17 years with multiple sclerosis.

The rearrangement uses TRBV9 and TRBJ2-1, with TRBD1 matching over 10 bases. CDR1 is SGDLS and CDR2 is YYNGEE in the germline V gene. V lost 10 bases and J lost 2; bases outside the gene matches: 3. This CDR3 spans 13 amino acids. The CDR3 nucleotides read TGTGCCTCCGGGACAGGGGCCTACAATGAGCAGTTCTTC. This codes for CASGTGAYNEQFF.

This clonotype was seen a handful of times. The DNA for the CDR3 is TGTGCCAGCAGCCTTCGACCCGGGAGGAACACTGAAGCTTTCTTT. It codes for CASSLRPGRNTEAFF. The genes are TRBV7-2 and TRBJ1-1; no firm D call. V was clipped by 5 bases and J by 1 base, with 14 bases between them. In germline, CDR1 is SGHTA, CDR2 FQGNSA. The CDR3 has 15 residues.

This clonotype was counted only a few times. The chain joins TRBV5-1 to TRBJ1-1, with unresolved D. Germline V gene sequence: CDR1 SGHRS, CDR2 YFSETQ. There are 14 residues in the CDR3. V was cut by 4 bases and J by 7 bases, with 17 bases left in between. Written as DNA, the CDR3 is TGCGCCAGCAGCCATACTAAATTATCGGGTGAAGCTTTCTTT. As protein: CASSHTKLSGEAFF.

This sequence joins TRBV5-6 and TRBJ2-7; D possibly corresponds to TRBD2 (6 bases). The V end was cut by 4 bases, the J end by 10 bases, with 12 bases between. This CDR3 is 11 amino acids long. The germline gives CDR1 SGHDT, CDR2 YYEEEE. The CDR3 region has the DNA TGTGCCAGCAGCGCGAGGGAGGCCCAGTACTTC. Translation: CASSAREAQYF.

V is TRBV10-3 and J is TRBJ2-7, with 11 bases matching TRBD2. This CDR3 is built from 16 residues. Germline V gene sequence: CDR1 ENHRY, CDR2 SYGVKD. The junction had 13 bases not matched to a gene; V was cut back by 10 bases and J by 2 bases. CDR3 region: CASAPGLADPPYEQYF. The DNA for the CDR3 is TGTGCCAGTGCGCCGGGACTAGCGGATCCTCCCTACGAGCAGTACTTC.

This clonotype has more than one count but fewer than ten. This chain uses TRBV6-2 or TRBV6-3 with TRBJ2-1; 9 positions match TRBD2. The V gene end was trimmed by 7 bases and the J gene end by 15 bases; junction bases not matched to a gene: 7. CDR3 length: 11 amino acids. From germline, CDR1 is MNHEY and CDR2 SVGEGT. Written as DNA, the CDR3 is TGTGCCAGCACCTCCGGGACTAGCAGGTTCTTC. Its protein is CASTSGTSRFF.

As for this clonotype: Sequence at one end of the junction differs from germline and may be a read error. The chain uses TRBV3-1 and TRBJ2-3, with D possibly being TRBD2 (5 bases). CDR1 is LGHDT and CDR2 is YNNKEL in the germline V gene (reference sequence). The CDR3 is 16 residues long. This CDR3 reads CASSFGGPGSTDTQYF. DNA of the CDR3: TGTGCCAGCAGCTTCGGAGGCCCCGGTTCCACAGATACACAGTATTTT.

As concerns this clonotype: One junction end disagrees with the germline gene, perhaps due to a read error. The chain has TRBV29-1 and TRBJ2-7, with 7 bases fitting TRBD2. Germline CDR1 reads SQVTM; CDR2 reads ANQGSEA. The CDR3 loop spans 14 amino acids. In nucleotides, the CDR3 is TGCAGCGTTCAAGACAGCGGGGACCCCTACGAGCAGTACTTC. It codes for CSVQDSGDPYEQYF.

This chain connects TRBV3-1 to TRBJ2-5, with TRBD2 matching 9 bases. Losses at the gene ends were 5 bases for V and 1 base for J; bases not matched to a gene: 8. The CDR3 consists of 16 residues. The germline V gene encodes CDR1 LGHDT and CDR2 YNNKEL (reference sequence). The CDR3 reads CASSSVSGGPQETQYF. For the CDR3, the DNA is TGTGCCAGCAGCTCAGTTAGCGGGGGACCCCAAGAGACCCAGTACTTC.

In DNA form, the CDR3 reads TGTGCCAGCTTATGCGGGGAGCTGTTTTTT. Translated: CASLCGELFF. The chain has TRBV27 and TRBJ2-2; D is undetermined. CDR1 and CDR2 from the germline V gene are MNHEY and SMNVEV (reference sequence). V lost 8 bases to trimming and J lost 7 bases, with 5 bases between them. The CDR3 is 10 amino acids.

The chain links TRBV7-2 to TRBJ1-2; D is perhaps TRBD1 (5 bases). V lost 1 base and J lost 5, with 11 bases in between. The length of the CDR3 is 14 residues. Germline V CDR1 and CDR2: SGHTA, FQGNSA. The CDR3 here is CASSLVRAGYGYTF. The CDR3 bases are TGTGCCAGCAGCTTAGTAAGGGCAGGGTATGGCTACACCTTC.

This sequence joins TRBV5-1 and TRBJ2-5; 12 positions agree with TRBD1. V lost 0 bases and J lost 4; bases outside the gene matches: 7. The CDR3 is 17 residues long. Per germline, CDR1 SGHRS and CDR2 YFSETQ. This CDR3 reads CASSLVFGTGGRETQYF. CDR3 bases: TGCGCCAGCAGCTTGGTCTTTGGGACAGGGGGCCGAGAGACCCAGTACTTC.

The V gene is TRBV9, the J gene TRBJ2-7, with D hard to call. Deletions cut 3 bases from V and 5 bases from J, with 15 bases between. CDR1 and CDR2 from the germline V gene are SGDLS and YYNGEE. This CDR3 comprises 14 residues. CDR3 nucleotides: TGTGCCAGCAGCGCGCATTCTGGGTGGAACGAGCAGTACTTC. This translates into CASSAHSGWNEQYF.

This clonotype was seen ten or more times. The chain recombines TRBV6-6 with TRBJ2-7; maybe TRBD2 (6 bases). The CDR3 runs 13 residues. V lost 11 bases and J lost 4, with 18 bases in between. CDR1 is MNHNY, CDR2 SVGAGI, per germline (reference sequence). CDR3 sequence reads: CAVGRDFEYEQYF. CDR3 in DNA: TGTGCCGTAGGTAGGGACTTCGAGTACGAGCAGTACTTC.

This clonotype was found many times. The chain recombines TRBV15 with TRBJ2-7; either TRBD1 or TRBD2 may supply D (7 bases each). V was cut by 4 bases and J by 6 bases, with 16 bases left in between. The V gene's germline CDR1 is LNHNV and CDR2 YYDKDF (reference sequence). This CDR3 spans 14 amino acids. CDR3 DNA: TGTGCCACCAGCAAGGGAGGGACAGCGAGCGAGCAGTACTTC. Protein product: CATSKGGTASEQYF. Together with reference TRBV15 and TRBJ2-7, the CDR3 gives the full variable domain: DAMVIQNPRYQVTQFGKPVTLSCSQTLNHNVMYWYQQKSSQAPKLLFHYYDKDFNNEADTPDNFQSRRPNTSFCFLDIRSPGLGDTAMYLCATSKGGTASEQYFGPGTRLTVT.